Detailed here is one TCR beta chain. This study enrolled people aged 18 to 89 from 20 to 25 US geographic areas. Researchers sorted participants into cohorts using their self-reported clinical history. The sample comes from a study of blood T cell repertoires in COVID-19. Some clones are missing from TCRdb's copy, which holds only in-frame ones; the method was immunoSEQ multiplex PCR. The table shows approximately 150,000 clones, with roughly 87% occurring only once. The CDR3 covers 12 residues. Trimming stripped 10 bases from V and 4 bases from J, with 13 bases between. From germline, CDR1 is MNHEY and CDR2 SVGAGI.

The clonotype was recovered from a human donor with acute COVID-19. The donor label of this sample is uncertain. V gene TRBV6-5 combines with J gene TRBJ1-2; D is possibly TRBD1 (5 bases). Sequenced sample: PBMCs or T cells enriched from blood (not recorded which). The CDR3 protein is CAIGGTGYGYTF. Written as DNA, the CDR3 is TGTGCCATTGGGGGGACCGGCTATGGCTACACCTTC.